The present T cell receptor beta chain was sequenced within a study of Ad26.COV2.S vaccination and SARS-CoV-2 variants. Only in-frame clones appear in the TCRdb table, and some are missing; sequencing was by immunoSEQ multiplex PCR. The sample lists more than 300,000 clones, about 89% occurring once. The treatment is: 15 to 20 received Ad26.COV2.S at low or high dose, single or two shots; about 5 received placebo; per-sample allocation not given. Day 63 after the first injection of vaccine or placebo was the sampling time. An Ad26 vector expressing Wuhan-strain SARS-CoV-2 spike constituted the vaccine. Study findings and constraints: Across vaccine and placebo recipients, the breadth of non-spike TCRs was similar. Spike-specific CD8+ and CD4+ T cell responses reportedly showed substantial breadth after vaccination.

As for this clone: Its antigen is unidentified.

Germline lookup yields CDR1 SGHDT and CDR2 YYEEEE. The V gene end was trimmed by 2 bases and the J gene end by 4 bases; junction bases not matched to a gene: 7. The CDR3 consists of 15 residues. The V call is TRBV5-6, the J call TRBJ2-7; 9 bases line up with TRBD1. The TCR comes from a person aged 18 to 65 who received the Ad26.COV2.S COVID-19 vaccine or a placebo. The specimen was peripheral blood, collected in a trial of Ad26.COV2.S vaccine versus placebo. CDR3 sequence: CASSFNRDRVYEQYF. CDR3 nucleotides: TGTGCCAGCAGCTTCAACCGGGACAGGGTTTACGAGCAGTACTTC.